Listed below are T cell receptor beta chains from one sample, sequenced in a study of cytomegalovirus exposure and HLA in healthy donors. The data were produced by immunoSEQ multiplex PCR, yet TCRdb's version contains in-frame clones alone and is incomplete. The data hold tens of thousands of clones, with about three quarters observed a single time. The sequencing input was PBMCs. The receptors were sampled from a woman aged 50 to 60 in good health and CMV-seropositive. Both conserved end residues are part of each CDR3. Each record gives: J gene, V gene, CDR3 protein.

j_call: TRBJ2-2
v_call: TRBV7-9
cdr3_aa: CSSSSTGGKLFF

j_call: TRBJ2-3
v_call: TRBV28
cdr3_aa: CASSGQGFTDTQYF

j_call: TRBJ1-5
v_call: TRBV6-1
cdr3_aa: CANIGTGFANQPQHF

j_call: TRBJ1-1
v_call: TRBV7-9
cdr3_aa: CASSPRDRGRGTEAFF

j_call: TRBJ2-3
v_call: TRBV5-1
cdr3_aa: CASSSDRIADTQYF

j_call: TRBJ2-1
v_call: TRBV7-9
cdr3_aa: CASSPSSRGTLDEQFF

j_call: TRBJ2-5
v_call: TRBV27
cdr3_aa: CASRRTGGQETQYF

j_call: TRBJ2-1
v_call: TRBV5-4
cdr3_aa: CASSLGLANNEQFF

j_call: TRBJ1-1
v_call: TRBV19
cdr3_aa: CASNDDSLNTEAFF

j_call: TRBJ1-2
v_call: TRBV28
cdr3_aa: CASSFGQGLANYGYTF

j_call: TRBJ2-7
v_call: TRBV28
cdr3_aa: CASSHGKRRYEQYF

j_call: TRBJ2-1
v_call: TRBV5-4
cdr3_aa: CASRKRDRDTYNEQFF

j_call: TRBJ1-2
v_call: TRBV28
cdr3_aa: CASSLRGTGVGFGYTF

j_call: TRBJ1-3
v_call: TRBV28
cdr3_aa: CASSLWEGVGTGRNTIYF

j_call: TRBJ1-2
v_call: TRBV11-2
cdr3_aa: CASSLRSSPGTGIGGYTF

j_call: TRBJ1-1
v_call: TRBV19
cdr3_aa: CASTLNRAMNTEAFF

j_call: TRBJ2-3
v_call: TRBV6-1
cdr3_aa: CASGLDTDTQYF

j_call: TRBJ1-3
v_call: TRBV6-5
cdr3_aa: CASHSSGNTIYF

j_call: TRBJ1-1
v_call: TRBV11-2
cdr3_aa: CASSSQGELLNTEAFF

j_call: TRBJ2-7
v_call: TRBV5-4
cdr3_aa: CASSLQGSYEQYF

j_call: TRBJ2-1
v_call: TRBV28
cdr3_aa: CASTIAGPSDEQFF

j_call: TRBJ2-2
v_call: TRBV2
cdr3_aa: CASQAGLPPTGELFF

j_call: TRBJ1-1
v_call: TRBV7-3
cdr3_aa: CVSSHTWNTEAFF

j_call: TRBJ1-2
v_call: TRBV27
cdr3_aa: CASTFIGTGITGYTF

j_call: TRBJ1-1
v_call: TRBV11-2
cdr3_aa: CASSFNPTGGVAFF

j_call: TRBJ2-7
v_call: TRBV4-2
cdr3_aa: CASSQEGRGGSYEQYF

j_call: TRBJ1-1
v_call: TRBV9
cdr3_aa: CASSDGGQTRTEAFF

j_call: TRBJ2-7
v_call: TRBV11-2
cdr3_aa: CASSRWTGTYEQYF

j_call: TRBJ2-3
v_call: TRBV7-3
cdr3_aa: CASSLSSGDTQYF

j_call: TRBJ2-7
v_call: TRBV28
cdr3_aa: CASRQGLAGAYEQYF

j_call: TRBJ2-1
v_call: TRBV6-6
cdr3_aa: CASTQGGLAGVDEQFF

j_call: TRBJ1-2
v_call: TRBV11-1
cdr3_aa: CASSQAGIYGYTF

j_call: TRBJ2-1
v_call: TRBV7-2
cdr3_aa: CASSFTGTSSYNEQFF

j_call: TRBJ1-5
v_call: TRBV2
cdr3_aa: CASAAWEDQPQHF

j_call: TRBJ1-2
v_call: TRBV11-1
cdr3_aa: CASSPRESTNGYTF

j_call: TRBJ1-5
v_call: TRBV7-6
cdr3_aa: CASSPENGGFSNQPQHF

j_call: TRBJ1-1
v_call: TRBV7-8
cdr3_aa: CASSPPHLRRETEAFF

j_call: TRBJ1-1
v_call: TRBV6-5
cdr3_aa: CASSLTGQGRTEAFF

j_call: TRBJ2-5
v_call: TRBV12-5
cdr3_aa: CASGLGQGGGETQYF

j_call: TRBJ2-7
v_call: TRBV7-9
cdr3_aa: CASSFRRTGEQYF

j_call: TRBJ2-6
v_call: TRBV7-6
cdr3_aa: CASSLGTGSSGANVLTF

j_call: TRBJ2-7
v_call: TRBV4-1
cdr3_aa: CASGWTVSYEQYF

j_call: TRBJ1-4
v_call: TRBV6-1
cdr3_aa: CASSETDRGLVGVNEKLFF

j_call: TRBJ2-5
v_call: TRBV4-1
cdr3_aa: CASSQGNGRGQKETQYF

j_call: TRBJ1-2
v_call: TRBV19
cdr3_aa: CASSISPGTFLYGYTF

j_call: TRBJ2-1
v_call: TRBV4-1
cdr3_aa: CASSGTSGRASEQFF

j_call: TRBJ2-7
v_call: TRBV11-2
cdr3_aa: CASSLEGTNSYEQYF

j_call: TRBJ2-6
v_call: TRBV11-1
cdr3_aa: CASSLGRRLAVSGANVLTF

j_call: TRBJ2-5
v_call: TRBV7-7
cdr3_aa: CASSLVLAGETQYF

j_call: TRBJ1-2
v_call: TRBV9
cdr3_aa: CASSVTGQHTFYGYTF

j_call: TRBJ1-1
v_call: TRBV7-2
cdr3_aa: CASSFFPVETEAFF

j_call: TRBJ1-5
v_call: TRBV5-8
cdr3_aa: CASSPWTGVNQPQHF

j_call: TRBJ2-1
v_call: TRBV9
cdr3_aa: CASSVVGGRDLNEQFF

j_call: TRBJ2-7
v_call: TRBV28
cdr3_aa: CASRETVFPYEQYF

j_call: TRBJ1-1
v_call: TRBV30
cdr3_aa: CASGQPNTEAFF

j_call: TRBJ2-7
v_call: TRBV7-2
cdr3_aa: CASSLRGGLAESDEQYF

j_call: TRBJ2-1
v_call: TRBV7-6
cdr3_aa: CASSGREGSYNEQFF

j_call: TRBJ2-6
v_call: TRBV28
cdr3_aa: CASTGGPPSGANVLTF